This T cell receptor beta chain is drawn from a study of blood T cell repertoires in COVID-19. Study at large: The study drew acute and convalescent COVID-19 samples from the United States, Italy and Spain. PBMCs, B-cell-depleted T cells, or T cells were the source of the cDNA or gDNA that made up the material.

How the authors handled the data: Quantification of nucleated cells was approximated via reference gene primer amplification. The repertoire was sequenced with immunoSEQ multiplex PCR; TCRdb's copy has only in-frame clones and lacks some. The V and J calls and clone size are taken from that table; D and trimming were inferred from the DNA. Seen here are fewer than 25,000 clones, around 89% observed once, and the top ten hold 9.7%. With 2 bases removed from V and 7 bases from J, the gap between germline ends came to 4 bases. Per the germline V gene, CDR1 is SGHDN and CDR2 is FVKESK. The CDR3 consists of 11 residues.

Source material: peripheral blood. The receptor was isolated from a man between 65 and 85 years old with acute or convalescent COVID-19. This chain uses TRBV14 with TRBJ2-3; the D is unclear. Written as DNA, the CDR3 is TGTGCCAGCAGCCAATCCTATACGCAGTATTTT. Translation: CASSQSYTQYF.